The clone carrying this T cell receptor beta chain has only a few counts. Its target is unknown. This sample stems from a study of graft-versus-host responses after intestinal transplantation. Findings and limits, study-wide: Researchers found GvH clones in recipient marrow, and some showed up first in ileum or blood.

Profiled with immunoSEQ multiplex PCR; TCRdb holds only in-frame clones, not every one. The profile covers roughly 97,000 clones, with 90% to 95% appearing a single time and over 0.15% taken by the ten largest. This CDR3 contains 12 residues. The germline CDR1 and CDR2 sequences are ENHRY and SYGVKD. Between the trimmed V and J ends, which lost 10 bases and 3 bases, there was a span of 10 bases. J is TRBJ1-3 and V is TRBV10-3; D is unresolved. This TCR was sampled from a human donor who was the organ donor for an intestinal transplant. This sample comprised unstimulated CD4+ T cells sorted from spleen or lymph node cells, obtained before transplant. DNA of the CDR3: TGTGCCAGTCGATCCGGTGGAAACACCATATATTTT. It codes for CASRSGGNTIYF.